This paragraph reports one T cell receptor (beta chain). The antigen is undetermined. The CDR3 has 15 residues. CDR1 is SGHTA and CDR2 is FQGNSA in the germline V gene. The record originates from a study of cytomegalovirus exposure and HLA in healthy donors. These donors, healthy bone marrow donors, were studied. Though probably carrying unrecorded immune exposures, donors were nominally healthy at sampling. Study outcomes and limitations: Available immune exposure information was restricted to CMV serostatus only.

Both 60 Vbeta primers and 13 Jbeta primers went into the PCR. Generated by immunoSEQ multiplex PCR, the TCRdb table keeps only in-frame clones and is missing some. The sample records about 130,000 clones, 75% to 85% being singletons. The source material was PBMCs. The receptor's source is a man aged 18 to 29 in good health and CMV-seronegative. The chain couples TRBV7-2 to TRBJ2-5, with 8 positions matching TRBD1. The DNA matches TRBJ2-7 better at its end, which makes the J call doubtful. In DNA form, the CDR3 reads TGTGCCAGCAGCTTTACCGGGACAGGTTCCTACGAGCAGTACTTC. This codes for CASSFTGTGSYEQYF.